Listed below are T cell receptor beta chains from one sample, sequenced in a study of CD8 T cells in Susac syndrome. TCRdb reprocessed the immunoSEQ multiplex PCR reads via MiXCR and lists one record per CDR3 protein. The sample lists 200,000 to 250,000 distinct CDR3 sequences; approximately 95% were seen once. Source material: CD4+ T cells from PBMCs. The source of these receptors is a human donor with multiple sclerosis. CDR3s include the opening cysteine and the closing phenylalanine or tryptophan. The D gene is left open where the match is weak. Not every row has a clone size; where given, it reads once, few, many or a size class.

v_call: TRBV27
clone_size: once
d_call: TRBD1
j_call: TRBJ2-7
cdr3_aa: CASSRGQGWEQYF
cdr3_nt: TGTGCCAGCAGCCGAGGACAGGGTTGGGAGCAGTACTTC

v_call: TRBV9
clone_size: NA
d_call: NA
j_call: TRBJ2-5
cdr3_aa: CASGEGFETQYF
cdr3_nt: TGTGCCAGCGGAGAGGGGTTTGAGACCCAGTACTTC

v_call: TRBV20-1
clone_size: NA
d_call: NA
j_call: TRBJ2-3
cdr3_aa: CSALTGVNTQYF
cdr3_nt: TGCAGTGCACTAACGGGAGTAAATACGCAGTATTTT

v_call: TRBV30
clone_size: NA
d_call: NA
j_call: TRBJ2-2
cdr3_aa: CAWRTANTGELFF
cdr3_nt: TGTGCCTGGAGAACAGCGAACACCGGGGAGCTGTTTTTT

v_call: TRBV29-1
clone_size: NA
d_call: NA
j_call: TRBJ1-1
cdr3_aa: CSVLVGLNTEAFF
cdr3_nt: TGCAGCGTTCTAGTGGGGTTGAACACTGAAGCTTTCTTT

v_call: TRBV29-1
clone_size: NA
d_call: TRBD2
j_call: TRBJ2-7
cdr3_aa: CSVVPAGGHEQYF
cdr3_nt: TGCAGCGTTGTTCCAGCGGGAGGCCACGAGCAGTACTTC

v_call: TRBV2
clone_size: NA
d_call: TRBD1
j_call: TRBJ1-5
cdr3_aa: CASSVAGGGSQPQHF
cdr3_nt: TGTGCCAGCAGTGTAGCAGGGGGCGGGAGTCAGCCCCAGCATTTT

v_call: TRBV25-1
clone_size: NA
d_call: NA
j_call: TRBJ1-1
cdr3_aa: CASTAGENTEAFF
cdr3_nt: TGTGCCAGCACCGCGGGGGAAAACACTGAAGCTTTCTTT

v_call: TRBV20-1
clone_size: NA
d_call: NA
j_call: TRBJ1-4
cdr3_aa: CSAREGTAKLFF
cdr3_nt: TGCAGTGCTAGAGAGGGGACGGCGAAACTGTTTTTT

v_call: TRBV30
clone_size: NA
d_call: NA
j_call: TRBJ1-2
cdr3_aa: CAWSVSPNYGYTF
cdr3_nt: TGTGCCTGGAGTGTGAGCCCTAACTATGGCTACACCTTC

v_call: TRBV23-1
clone_size: NA
d_call: NA
j_call: TRBJ1-2
cdr3_aa: CASSHVDDGGNGYTF
cdr3_nt: TGCGCCAGCAGTCATGTTGATGATGGAGGGAATGGCTACACCTTC

v_call: TRBV27
clone_size: once
d_call: TRBD1
j_call: TRBJ2-3
cdr3_aa: CASSLSRGPTDTQYF
cdr3_nt: TGTGCCAGCAGTTTATCGAGGGGGCCCACAGATACGCAGTATTTT

v_call: TRBV3-1
clone_size: NA
d_call: TRBD1
j_call: TRBJ2-7
cdr3_aa: CASSQWRGQGLSEQYF
cdr3_nt: TGTGCCAGCAGCCAATGGCGAGGACAGGGATTGAGCGAGCAGTACTTC

v_call: TRBV3-1
clone_size: once
d_call: NA
j_call: TRBJ2-3
cdr3_aa: CASSQDPAQPQYF
cdr3_nt: TGTGCCAGCAGCCAAGATCCGGCCCAGCCGCAGTATTTT

v_call: TRBV29-1
clone_size: NA
d_call: NA
j_call: TRBJ1-2
cdr3_aa: CSVVAQGRGGYTF
cdr3_nt: TGCAGCGTTGTGGCACAGGGAAGAGGTGGCTACACCTTC

v_call: TRBV3-1
clone_size: NA
d_call: TRBD1
j_call: TRBJ1-1
cdr3_aa: CASSLRRTGGMNTEAFF
cdr3_nt: TGTGCCAGCAGCTTAAGACGGACAGGGGGCATGAACACTGAAGCTTTCTTT

v_call: TRBV18
clone_size: few
d_call: NA
j_call: TRBJ1-5
cdr3_aa: CASSPGSNQPQHF
cdr3_nt: TGTGCCAGCTCACCAGGCAGCAATCAGCCCCAGCATTTT

v_call: TRBV19
clone_size: NA
d_call: NA
j_call: TRBJ1-2
cdr3_aa: CASSILGNYGYTF
cdr3_nt: TGTGCCAGTAGTATTCTGGGAAACTATGGCTACACCTTC

v_call: TRBV2
clone_size: NA
d_call: NA
j_call: TRBJ2-1
cdr3_aa: CASSEVVGTTGNEQFF
cdr3_nt: TGTGCCAGCAGTGAAGTCGTAGGGACAACGGGTAATGAGCAGTTCTTC

v_call: TRBV29-1
clone_size: NA
d_call: TRBD1
j_call: TRBJ2-7
cdr3_aa: CSVEDGTGISYEQYF
cdr3_nt: TGCAGCGTTGAAGACGGGACAGGCATATCCTACGAGCAGTACTTC

v_call: TRBV28
clone_size: NA
d_call: TRBD1
j_call: TRBJ1-5
cdr3_aa: CATRPAGDRLTQPQHF
cdr3_nt: TGTGCCACTCGGCCAGCGGGGGACAGGCTTACTCAGCCCCAGCATTTT

v_call: TRBV20-1
clone_size: NA
d_call: NA
j_call: TRBJ1-6
cdr3_aa: CSATSQSSYNSPLHF
cdr3_nt: TGCAGTGCAACCTCACAGAGCTCCTATAATTCACCCCTCCACTTT

v_call: TRBV5-1
clone_size: once
d_call: NA
j_call: TRBJ2-5
cdr3_aa: CASRDSPQETQYF
cdr3_nt: TGCGCCAGCAGGGACAGCCCCCAAGAGACCCAGTACTTC

v_call: TRBV5-1
clone_size: NA
d_call: TRBD1
j_call: TRBJ2-5
cdr3_aa: CASRFGQGGKETQYF
cdr3_nt: TGCGCCAGCAGGTTCGGACAGGGGGGCAAAGAGACCCAGTACTTC

v_call: TRBV5-4
clone_size: NA
d_call: TRBD1
j_call: TRBJ1-2
cdr3_aa: CASSQPTDRAGYGYTF
cdr3_nt: TGTGCCAGCAGCCAACCAACGGACAGGGCTGGGTATGGCTACACCTTC

v_call: TRBV15
clone_size: NA
d_call: TRBD2
j_call: TRBJ2-7
cdr3_aa: CATSRDRREGLYEQYF
cdr3_nt: TGTGCCACCAGCAGAGATCGGAGGGAGGGCCTATACGAGCAGTACTTC

v_call: TRBV30
clone_size: NA
d_call: NA
j_call: TRBJ2-5
cdr3_aa: CAWSRQIQETQYF
cdr3_nt: TGTGCCTGGAGTAGGCAAATCCAAGAGACCCAGTACTTC

v_call: TRBV29-1
clone_size: NA
d_call: TRBD1
j_call: TRBJ2-7
cdr3_aa: CSAAATGNEQYF
cdr3_nt: TGCAGCGCCGCTGCGACAGGGAACGAGCAGTACTTC

v_call: TRBV6-5
clone_size: few
d_call: NA
j_call: TRBJ2-7
cdr3_aa: CASSYSTANYEQYF
cdr3_nt: TGTGCCAGCAGTTACTCGACAGCAAACTACGAGCAGTACTTC

v_call: TRBV29-1
clone_size: NA
d_call: TRBD2
j_call: TRBJ2-1
cdr3_aa: CSVVVLRREASYNEQFF
cdr3_nt: TGCAGCGTTGTAGTACTCCGGCGGGAGGCCTCCTACAATGAGCAGTTCTTC

v_call: TRBV7-2
clone_size: once
d_call: NA
j_call: TRBJ1-5
cdr3_aa: CASSLDPGARQPQHF
cdr3_nt: TGTGCCAGCAGCTTAGATCCGGGGGCGCGTCAGCCCCAGCATTTT

v_call: TRBV27
clone_size: NA
d_call: NA
j_call: TRBJ1-1
cdr3_aa: CASSLSDGEAFF
cdr3_nt: TGTGCCAGCAGTTTATCGGACGGCGAAGCTTTCTTT

v_call: TRBV5-4
clone_size: NA
d_call: TRBD2
j_call: TRBJ2-3
cdr3_aa: CASSLDLAGGTDTQYF
cdr3_nt: TGTGCCAGCAGCTTGGATCTAGCGGGAGGTACAGATACGCAGTATTTT

v_call: TRBV5-1
clone_size: NA
d_call: TRBD1
j_call: TRBJ1-1
cdr3_aa: CASSFLGTANTEAFF
cdr3_nt: TGCGCCAGCAGCTTCCTCGGGACAGCGAACACTGAAGCTTTCTTT

v_call: TRBV7-9
clone_size: NA
d_call: TRBD2
j_call: TRBJ2-3
cdr3_aa: CASSVAGGQDTQYF
cdr3_nt: TGTGCCAGCAGCGTAGCGGGAGGGCAAGATACGCAGTATTTT